These 32 T cell receptor beta chains were sequenced from one sample in a study of PD-1 blockade in classical Hodgkin lymphoma. The protocol was immunoSEQ multiplex PCR, while the TCRdb copy is restricted to in-frame clones and leaves out a portion. The sample contains 80,000 to 95,000 clones, nearly 85% of which appear only once. Described time point: cycle 4 day 1 (C4D1), after less than 7 weeks of nivolumab. All patients experienced relapse after autologous stem cell transplantation, and brentuximab vedotin exposure was variable. This specimen consisted of peripheral blood mononuclear cells (PBMCs), obtained before the fourth cycle of nivolumab. The receptors come from a human donor with classical Hodgkin lymphoma.

The chain is built from TRBV6-5 and TRBJ2-3; TRBD1 might be the D (6 bases). This CDR3 region has 15 residues. With 2 bases removed from V and 2 bases from J, the gap between germline ends came to 11 bases. Germline CDR1 MNHEY, CDR2 SVGAGI. CDR3: CASSYDGTFTDTQYF. CDR3 DNA sequence: TGTGCCAGCAGTTACGATGGGACATTCACAGATACGCAGTATTTT.

This rearrangement joins TRBV5-1 to TRBJ2-2, with 10 bases that match TRBD2. J gave up 5 bases and V 4 bases, and 11 bases lay outside the gene matches. Per germline, CDR1 SGHRS and CDR2 YFSETQ. This CDR3 spans 17 amino acids. CDR3 nucleotide sequence: TGCGCCAGCAGCCGTCTGGGGCTAGCGGGAGATACCGGGGAGCTGTTTTTT. Translating gives CASSRLGLAGDTGELFF.

This clone was counted only a few times. The V gene is TRBV7-8, the J gene TRBJ1-5; D remains ambiguous. Trimming pared 5 bases from V and 6 bases from J, leaving 14 bases between. The CDR3 totals 14 residues. Germline loops: CDR1 SGHVS, CDR2 FQNEAQ. CDR3 residues: CASSPLSNTQPQHF. The CDR3 nucleotides are TGTGCCAGCAGCCCCCTTTCTAACACTCAGCCCCAGCATTTT.

The gene calls are TRBV7-9 and TRBJ2-7, with D possibly being TRBD1 (6 bases). Germline V gene data show CDR1 as SEHNR and CDR2 as FQNEAQ (reference sequence). This CDR3 comprises 15 residues. V was pared by 1 base and J by 0 bases, with 10 bases between. As DNA, the CDR3 is TGTGCCAGCAGCTTAGACGGGACACCCTCCTACGAGCAGTACTTC. Protein sequence: CASSLDGTPSYEQYF.

The rearrangement joins TRBV5-1 to TRBJ2-7; D may match TRBD1 or TRBD2 (5 bases each). CDR3 length: 13 amino acids. V lost 4 bases and J lost 5, with 13 bases in between. CDR1 and CDR2 (germline): SGHRS, YFSETQ. The CDR3 sequence is CASSVRRDHEQYF. The CDR3 DNA is TGCGCCAGCAGCGTTCGCAGGGACCACGAGCAGTACTTC.

This clone occurred a few times. The chain couples TRBV7-2 to TRBJ2-2; TRBD1 aligns across 10 bases. Germline V gene lookup returns CDR1 SGHTA and CDR2 FQGNSA. With V trimmed by 6 bases and J by 4 bases, 5 bases remained unmatched. CDR3 length equals 15 residues. CDR3 in DNA: TGTGCCAGCAGTTCCGGGACAGGGGCCACCGGGGAGCTGTTTTTT. Its protein product is CASSSGTGATGELFF.

This clone occurred a few times. The chain couples TRBV30 to TRBJ2-4; 9 nucleotides align to TRBD1. This CDR3 comprises 15 residues. The J segment lost 2 bases and the V segment lost 2 bases, leaving 4 bases of the junction unmatched. Germline V gene lookup returns CDR1 GTSNPN and CDR2 SVGIG (reference sequence). The CDR3 nucleotides read TGTGCCTGGAGTAACAGGGGGCTTTCCAAAAACATTCAGTACTTC. This translates into CAWSNRGLSKNIQYF.

As to this clone: The same CDR3 is also encoded by other DNA sequences in this sample. This chain joins TRBV19 and TRBJ1-5, with D maybe TRBD1 (5 bases). CDR1 and CDR2 from the germline V gene are LNHDA and SQIVND (reference sequence). This CDR3 is built from 15 residues. V lost 3 bases, J lost 4 bases, and 13 bases lay in between. The CDR3 spells CASSILGVGNQPQHF. CDR3 DNA sequence: TGTGCCAGTAGTATTCTGGGGGTTGGTAATCAGCCCCAGCATTTT.

The chain couples TRBV10-3 to TRBJ1-5, with D maybe TRBD1 (5 bases). Trimming shortened V by 2 bases and J by 5 bases, and 10 bases separated the two germline ends. The CDR3 is 14 residues long. Germline V lookup: CDR1 ENHRY, CDR2 SYGVKD. The CDR3 spells CAISEGGGDQPQHF. CDR3 nucleotides: TGTGCCATCAGTGAGGGGGGGGGAGATCAGCCCCAGCATTTT.

The chain links TRBV14 to TRBJ2-4; 7 positions match TRBD1. J was trimmed by 5 bases and V by 4 bases; bases with no gene match: 5. Germline V lookup: CDR1 SGHDN, CDR2 FVKESK. The length of the CDR3 is 14 residues. CDR3 loop: CASSLDRVENIQYF. In DNA, the CDR3 is TGTGCCAGCAGCCTAGACAGGGTTGAAAACATTCAGTACTTC.

The chain combines TRBV9 with TRBJ2-1, with TRBD2 matching over 8 bases. V lost 0 bases and J lost 6; bases outside the gene matches: 11. From germline, CDR1 is SGDLS and CDR2 YYNGEE. This CDR3 contains 17 residues. The CDR3 nucleotides are TGTGCCAGCAGCGTAGTAGGAGGAGGACTAGCCCCCAATGAGCAGTTCTTC. Protein product: CASSVVGGGLAPNEQFF.

J is TRBJ1-1 and V is TRBV11-1; D is possibly TRBD1 (6 bases). CDR1 and CDR2 from the germline V gene are SGHAT and FQDESV (reference sequence). Trimming stripped 2 bases from V and 3 bases from J, with 13 bases between. The CDR3 spans 15 residues. The CDR3 protein is CASSLQGQSYTEAFF. CDR3 DNA sequence: TGTGCCAGCAGCTTACAGGGGCAGTCTTACACTGAAGCTTTCTTT.

Note on this clone: The sample contains more than one DNA sequence encoding this CDR3. The CDR3 sequence is CASSLDYNEQFF. In DNA form, the CDR3 reads TGTGCCAGCAGCTTAGATTACAATGAGCAGTTCTTC. The chain carries TRBV7-8 and TRBJ2-1; D gene ambiguous. Germline V CDR1 and CDR2: SGHVS, FQNEAQ. The CDR3 length is 12 residues. The V gene lost 1 base and the J gene lost 4 bases, with 2 bases spanning the gap.

The rearrangement uses TRBV29-1 and TRBJ1-4, with D possibly matching TRBD1 (5 bases). This CDR3 comprises 13 residues. Germline values: CDR1 SQVTM, CDR2 ANQGSEA. The V and J ends lost 5 bases and 2 bases respectively, with 9 bases between them. The CDR3 reads CSVRTPTNEKLFF. The CDR3 DNA is TGCAGCGTTCGGACACCTACTAATGAAAAACTGTTTTTT.

V usage is TRBV7-9 and J usage is TRBJ1-5; no clear D. V was cut by 5 bases and J by 8 bases, with 13 bases left in between. This CDR3 is 13 amino acids long. The germline V gene encodes CDR1 SEHNR and CDR2 FQNEAQ (reference sequence). This CDR3 is CASSGGTNEPQHF. In DNA, the CDR3 is TGTGCCAGCAGCGGCGGTACAAATGAGCCCCAGCATTTT.

The chain is built from TRBV18 and TRBJ2-2; 8 bases are shared with TRBD2. CDR3 length: 16 amino acids. Germline V lookup: CDR1 KGHSH, CDR2 LQKENI. The junction had 8 bases not matched to a gene; V was cut back by 3 bases and J by 5 bases. The CDR3 protein is CASSPLPGTSTGELFF. The CDR3, as DNA: TGTGCCAGCTCACCCCTTCCTGGGACTAGTACCGGGGAGCTGTTTTTT.

The CDR3 nucleotides read TGTGCCAGCAGTGAACGTCTACTGGGGGGTTCCACGAACACCGGGGAGCTGTTTTTT. It codes for CASSERLLGGSTNTGELFF. This chain connects TRBV6-1 to TRBJ2-2, with D tentatively TRBD2 (6 bases). This CDR3 spans 19 amino acids. Trimming cost V 2 bases and J 0 bases, with 19 bases left between them. Germline CDR1 is MNHNS and CDR2 is SASEGT.

The rearrangement links TRBV9 to TRBJ1-1, with D possibly TRBD1 on 6 matching bases. This CDR3 spans 16 amino acids. Germline assignment: CDR1 SGDLS and CDR2 YYNGEE. Deletions cut 3 bases from V and 1 base from J, with 16 bases between. CDR3 bases: TGTGCCAGCAGCGCGGCGGTGGACAGAAAGAACACTGAAGCTTTCTTT. This translates into CASSAAVDRKNTEAFF.

The rearrangement links TRBV20-1 to TRBJ2-1, with unresolved D. The CDR3 covers 11 residues. Per the germline V gene, CDR1 is DFQATT and CDR2 is SNEGSKA (reference sequence). Trimming cost V 3 bases and J 5 bases, with 5 bases left between them. Here the CDR3 reads CSARQDNEQFF. CDR3 sequence (DNA): TGCAGTGCTAGGCAGGACAATGAGCAGTTCTTC.

The chain combines TRBV11-3 with TRBJ2-7; D remains ambiguous. Looked up from germline, CDR1 is SGHNT and CDR2 is YENEEA. V lost 0 bases and J lost 7, with 10 bases in between. This CDR3 has 13 residues. CDR3 in DNA: TGTGCCAGCAGCTTAGATAGGAACCTAGAGCAGTACTTC. Amino acids: CASSLDRNLEQYF. Supplemented by reference TRBV11-3 and TRBJ2-7, the full variable domain reads EAGVVQSPRYKIIEKKQPVAFWCNPISGHNTLYWYLQNLGQGPELLIRYENEEAVDDSQLPKDRFSAERLKGVDSTLKIQPAELGDSAVYLCASSLDRNLEQYFGPGTRLTVT.

The V and J genes are TRBV5-4 and TRBJ2-3; either TRBD1 or TRBD2 may supply D (5 bases each). The CDR3 sequence is 16 residues long. V was shortened by 0 bases and J by 4 bases, with 15 bases between the two germline ends. Germline V gene sequence: CDR1 SGHNT, CDR2 YYREEE (reference sequence). The CDR3 DNA follows: TGTGCCAGCAGCTTGGTGGGACGCCGGGGCCCAGATACGCAGTATTTT. Translating gives CASSLVGRRGPDTQYF.

The chain recombines TRBV10-3 with TRBJ2-5; 7 nucleotides match TRBD1. Looked up from germline, CDR1 is ENHRY and CDR2 is SYGVKD. The CDR3 has 13 residues. With V trimmed by 10 bases and J by 5 bases, 10 bases remained unmatched. The CDR3 reads CATTDRAQETQYF. The CDR3 coding sequence is TGTGCCACCACAGACAGGGCTCAGGAGACCCAGTACTTC.

The V gene is TRBV14, the J gene TRBJ2-6; D gene ambiguous. Per the germline V gene, CDR1 is SGHDN and CDR2 is FVKESK. V was trimmed by 3 bases and J by 0 bases, leaving 3 bases between them. The CDR3 runs 14 residues. The CDR3 coding sequence is TGTGCCAGCAGCCATATCTCTGGGGCCAACGTCCTGACTTTC. Amino acids: CASSHISGANVLTF.

A remark on this clone: At the DNA level, this CDR3 is encoded by other sequences in the same sample as well. This chain joins TRBV9 and TRBJ1-1; TRBD1 matches at 9 bases. Germline CDR1 SGDLS, CDR2 YYNGEE. V was clipped by 2 bases and J by 2 bases; unmatched bases: 1. The CDR3 length is 14 residues. CDR3 bases: TGTGCCAGCAGCGTGGGACAGGGAAACACTGAAGCTTTCTTT. Protein product: CASSVGQGNTEAFF.

V is TRBV7-9 and J is TRBJ2-1; TRBD2 aligns across 11 bases. Trimming at V came to 9 bases and at J to 13 bases, leaving 5 bases not matched to a gene. In germline, CDR1 is SEHNR, CDR2 FQNEAQ (reference sequence). The CDR3 is made up of 11 amino acids. Written as DNA, the CDR3 is TGTGCCAGTACTAGCGGGAGAATCCAGTTCTTC. Its protein product is CASTSGRIQFF.

This clone has more than one count but fewer than ten. The chain links TRBV6-1 to TRBJ2-7; the D is unclear. This CDR3 is built from 14 residues. Germline assignment: CDR1 MNHNS and CDR2 SASEGT. V dropped 3 bases and J dropped 5 bases, with 14 bases sitting between them. CDR3 residues: CASSELDPRHEQYF. The CDR3 coding sequence is TGTGCCAGCAGTGAGTTGGATCCCCGCCACGAGCAGTACTTC.

To note about this clone: This may arise from a read error, as a much more abundant clone is one base away. Additional DNA sequences in this sample encode the identical CDR3. The J gene is TRBJ1-2, the V gene TRBV27; TRBD1 is a possible D gene (5 bases). This CDR3 has 13 amino acids. Between the trimmed V and J ends, which lost 6 bases and 7 bases, there was a span of 15 bases. Germline values: CDR1 MNHEY, CDR2 SMNVEV (reference sequence). CDR3 region: CASSAGQGGGYTF. The CDR3, as DNA: TGTGCCAGCAGCGCCGGGCAGGGCGGTGGCTACACCTTC.

This chain joins TRBV10-3 and TRBJ1-3; TRBD1 matches at 10 bases. The junction had 3 bases not matched to a gene; V was cut back by 4 bases and J by 3 bases. The CDR3 has 15 amino acids. Germline V gives CDR1 ENHRY, CDR2 SYGVKD. The chain's CDR3 is CAISGQGADGNTIYF. CDR3 in DNA: TGTGCCATCAGTGGACAGGGGGCGGATGGAAACACCATATATTTT.

This chain joins TRBV28 and TRBJ1-3, with 9 bases aligning to TRBD1. This CDR3 has 17 residues. Losses at the gene ends were 2 bases for V and 4 bases for J; bases not matched to a gene: 9. Germline V gene sequence: CDR1 MDHEN, CDR2 SYDVKM. The CDR3 DNA reads as TGTGCCAGCAGTTTAGGGGACAGGGTGTCGTCCGGAAACACCATATATTTT. Encoded protein: CASSLGDRVSSGNTIYF.

The rearrangement uses TRBV5-1 and TRBJ2-1, with D uncertain. Germline V gene lookup returns CDR1 SGHRS and CDR2 YFSETQ. The V and J ends lost 2 bases and 7 bases respectively, with 4 bases between them. The CDR3 is 11 amino acids. The CDR3 spells CASSFGNEQFF. DNA of the CDR3: TGCGCCAGCAGCTTTGGGAATGAGCAGTTCTTC.

J is TRBJ2-5 and V is TRBV9; tentative D call: TRBD2 (6 bases). CDR1 and CDR2 (germline): SGDLS, YYNGEE. V gave up 0 bases and J gave up 5 bases, with 14 bases separating them. The CDR3 has 15 amino acids. The CDR3 DNA is TGTGCCAGCAGCGTAGGACCGGAGGGCCGGGAGACCCAGTACTTC. This sequence encodes CASSVGPEGRETQYF.

The chain combines TRBV7-3 with TRBJ1-1; 9 bases map to TRBD1. Per the germline V gene, CDR1 is SGHTA and CDR2 is FQGTGA. V trimming: 2 bases; J trimming: 12 bases; junction bases outside the gene matches: 4. CDR3 length: 12 amino acids. The CDR3 here is CASSLDRGKTFF. The CDR3 DNA reads as TGTGCCAGCAGCTTAGACAGGGGGAAAACTTTCTTT. Supplemented by reference TRBV7-3 and TRBJ1-1, the full variable domain reads GAGVSQTPSNKVTEKGKYVELRCDPISGHTALYWYRQSLGQGPEFLIYFQGTGAADDSGLPNDRFFAVRPEGSVSTLKIQRTERGDSAVYLCASSLDRGKTFFGQGTRLTVV.